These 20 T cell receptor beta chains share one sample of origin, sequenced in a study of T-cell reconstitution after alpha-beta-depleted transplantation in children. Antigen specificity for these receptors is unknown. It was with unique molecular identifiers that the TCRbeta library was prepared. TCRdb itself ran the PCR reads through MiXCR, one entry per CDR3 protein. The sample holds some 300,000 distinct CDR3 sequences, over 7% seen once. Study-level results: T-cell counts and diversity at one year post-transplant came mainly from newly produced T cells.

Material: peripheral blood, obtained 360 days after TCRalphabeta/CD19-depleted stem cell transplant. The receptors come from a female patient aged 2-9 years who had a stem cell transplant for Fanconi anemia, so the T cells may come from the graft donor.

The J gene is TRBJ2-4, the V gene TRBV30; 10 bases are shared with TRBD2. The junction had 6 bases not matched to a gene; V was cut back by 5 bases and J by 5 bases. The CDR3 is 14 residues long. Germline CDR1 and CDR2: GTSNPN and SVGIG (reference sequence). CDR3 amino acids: CAWSSGSGENIQYF. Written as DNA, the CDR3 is TGTGCCTGGTCTAGCGGGAGCGGCGAAAACATTCAGTACTTC.

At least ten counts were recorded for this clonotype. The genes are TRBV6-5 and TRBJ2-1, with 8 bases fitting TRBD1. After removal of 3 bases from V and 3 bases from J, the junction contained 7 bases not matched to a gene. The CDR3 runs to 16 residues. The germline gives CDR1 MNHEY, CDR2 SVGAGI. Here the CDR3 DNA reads TGTGCCAGCAGTTATGCCCGGACAGGGAACTACAATGAGCAGTTCTTC. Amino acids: CASSYARTGNYNEQFF.

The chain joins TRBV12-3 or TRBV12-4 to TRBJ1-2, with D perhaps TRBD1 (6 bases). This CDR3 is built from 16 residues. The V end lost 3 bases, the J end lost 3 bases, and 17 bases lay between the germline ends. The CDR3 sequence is CASSLAGGSPHYGYTF. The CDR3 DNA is TGTGCCAGCAGTTTGGCGGGGGGCTCCCCTCACTATGGCTACACCTTC.

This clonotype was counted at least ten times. CDR3 DNA sequence: TGTGCCAGCAGCCGTTGGGGGCGTGGTGGCTACACCTTC. It translates to CASSRWGRGGYTF. The J gene is TRBJ1-2, the V gene TRBV5-6; weak D call: TRBD1 (6 bases). The CDR3 sequence is 13 residues long. V lost 4 bases to trimming and J lost 7 bases, with 14 bases between them. The germline V gene has CDR1 SGHDT and CDR2 YYEEEE.

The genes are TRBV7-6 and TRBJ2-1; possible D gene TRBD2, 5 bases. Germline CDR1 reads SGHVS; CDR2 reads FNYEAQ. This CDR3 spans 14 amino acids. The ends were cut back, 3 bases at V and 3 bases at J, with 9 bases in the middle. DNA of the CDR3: TGTGCCAGCAGCTTTGACGGGATCTACAATGAGCAGTTCTTC. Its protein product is CASSFDGIYNEQFF.

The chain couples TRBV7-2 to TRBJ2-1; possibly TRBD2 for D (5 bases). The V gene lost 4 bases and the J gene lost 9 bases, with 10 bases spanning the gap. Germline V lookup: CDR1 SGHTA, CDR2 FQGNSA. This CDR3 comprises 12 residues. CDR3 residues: CASSSLGSEQFF. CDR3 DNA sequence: TGTGCCAGCAGCTCCCTTGGGAGTGAGCAGTTCTTC.

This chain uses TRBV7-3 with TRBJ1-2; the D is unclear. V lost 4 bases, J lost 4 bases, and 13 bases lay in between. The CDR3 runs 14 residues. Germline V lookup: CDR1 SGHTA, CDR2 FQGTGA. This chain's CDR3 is CASSSKTSLYGYTF. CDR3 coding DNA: TGTGCCAGCAGCTCTAAGACATCCCTCTATGGCTACACCTTC.

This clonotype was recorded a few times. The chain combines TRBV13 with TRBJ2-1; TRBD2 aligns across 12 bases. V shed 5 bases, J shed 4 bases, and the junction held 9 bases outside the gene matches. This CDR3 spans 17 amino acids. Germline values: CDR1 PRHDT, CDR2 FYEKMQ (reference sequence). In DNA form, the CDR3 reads TGTGCCAGCAGCGCAAGATATCTAGCGGGGGGGTACAATGAGCAGTTCTTC. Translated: CASSARYLAGGYNEQFF.

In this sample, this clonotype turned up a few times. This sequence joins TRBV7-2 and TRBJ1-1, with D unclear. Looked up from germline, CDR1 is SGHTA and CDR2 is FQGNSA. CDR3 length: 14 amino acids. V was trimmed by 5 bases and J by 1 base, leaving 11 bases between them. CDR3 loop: CASSEDQGNTEAFF. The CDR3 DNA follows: TGTGCCAGCAGCGAAGACCAAGGGAACACTGAAGCTTTCTTT.

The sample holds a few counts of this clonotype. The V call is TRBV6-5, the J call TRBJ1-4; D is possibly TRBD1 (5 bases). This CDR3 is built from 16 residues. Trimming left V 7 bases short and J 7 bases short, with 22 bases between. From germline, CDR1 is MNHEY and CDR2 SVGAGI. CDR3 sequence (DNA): TGTGCCAGCACTTTCGAGGTGGGGGTCGAAGGTGAAAAACTGTTTTTT. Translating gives CASTFEVGVEGEKLFF.

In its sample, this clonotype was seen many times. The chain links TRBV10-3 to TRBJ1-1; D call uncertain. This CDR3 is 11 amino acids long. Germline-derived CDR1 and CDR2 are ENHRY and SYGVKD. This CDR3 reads CGSRSNTEAFF. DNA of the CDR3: TGTGGTAGTCGGTCGAACACTGAAGCTTTCTTT.

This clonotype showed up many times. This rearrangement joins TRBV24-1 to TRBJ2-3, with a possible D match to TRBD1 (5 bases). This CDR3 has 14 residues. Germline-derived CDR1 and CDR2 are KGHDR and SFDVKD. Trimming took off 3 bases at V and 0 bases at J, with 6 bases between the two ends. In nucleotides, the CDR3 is TGTGCCACCAGTGATCCAGGGAGCACAGATACGCAGTATTTT. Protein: CATSDPGSTDTQYF.

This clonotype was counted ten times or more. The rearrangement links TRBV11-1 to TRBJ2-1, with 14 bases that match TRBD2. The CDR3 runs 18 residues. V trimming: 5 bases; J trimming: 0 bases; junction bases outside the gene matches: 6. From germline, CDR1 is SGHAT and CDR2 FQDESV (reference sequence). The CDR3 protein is CASSPTSGGAHSYNEQFF. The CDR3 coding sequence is TGTGCCAGCAGCCCGACTAGCGGGGGGGCCCACTCCTACAATGAGCAGTTCTTC.

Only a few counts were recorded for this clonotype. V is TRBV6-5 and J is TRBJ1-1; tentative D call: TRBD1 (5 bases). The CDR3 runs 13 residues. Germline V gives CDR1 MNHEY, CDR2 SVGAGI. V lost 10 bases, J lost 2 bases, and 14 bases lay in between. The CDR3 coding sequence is TGTGCCATCCGTTCCGGGACCAACACTGAAGCTTTCTTT. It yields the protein CAIRSGTNTEAFF.

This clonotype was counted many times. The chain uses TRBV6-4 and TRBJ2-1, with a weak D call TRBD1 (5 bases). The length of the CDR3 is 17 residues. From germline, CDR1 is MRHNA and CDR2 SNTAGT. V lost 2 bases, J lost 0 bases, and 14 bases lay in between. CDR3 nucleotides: TGTGCCAGCAGTGACATACCGACAGAGAGCTCCTACAATGAGCAGTTCTTC. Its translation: CASSDIPTESSYNEQFF.

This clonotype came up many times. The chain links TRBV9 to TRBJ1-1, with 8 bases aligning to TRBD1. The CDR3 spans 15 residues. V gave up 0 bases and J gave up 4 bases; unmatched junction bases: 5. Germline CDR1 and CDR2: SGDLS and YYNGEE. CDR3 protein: CASSVASQGATEAFF. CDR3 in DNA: TGTGCCAGCAGCGTAGCCTCGCAGGGGGCCACTGAAGCTTTCTTT. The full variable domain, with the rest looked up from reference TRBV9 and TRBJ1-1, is DSGVTQTPKHLITATGQRVTLRCSPRSGDLSVYWYQQSLDQGLQFLIQYYNGEERAKGNILERFSAQQFPDLHSELNLSSLELGDSALYFCASSVASQGATEAFFGQGTRLTVV.

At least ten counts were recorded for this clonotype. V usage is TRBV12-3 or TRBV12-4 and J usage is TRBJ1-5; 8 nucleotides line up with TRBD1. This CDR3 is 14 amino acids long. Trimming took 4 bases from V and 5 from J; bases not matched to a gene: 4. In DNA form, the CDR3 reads TGTGCCAGCAGTTGGACAGGGAGGGATCAGCCCCAGCATTTT. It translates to CASSWTGRDQPQHF.

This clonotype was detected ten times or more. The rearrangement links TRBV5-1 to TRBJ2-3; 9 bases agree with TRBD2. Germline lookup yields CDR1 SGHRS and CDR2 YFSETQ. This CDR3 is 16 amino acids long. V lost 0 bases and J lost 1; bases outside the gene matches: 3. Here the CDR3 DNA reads TGCGCCAGCAGCTTGGTCGAGCGGGGGGGCACAGATACGCAGTATTTT. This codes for CASSLVERGGTDTQYF.

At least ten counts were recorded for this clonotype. CDR3: CASSHSRDTGELFF. Here the CDR3 DNA reads TGTGCCAGCAGCCATAGTCGGGACACCGGGGAGCTGTTTTTT. This chain links TRBV7-8 with TRBJ2-2; D ambiguous. V lost 5 bases, J lost 3 bases, and 10 bases lay in between. Germline CDR1 is SGHVS and CDR2 is FQNEAQ. This CDR3 is built from 14 residues.

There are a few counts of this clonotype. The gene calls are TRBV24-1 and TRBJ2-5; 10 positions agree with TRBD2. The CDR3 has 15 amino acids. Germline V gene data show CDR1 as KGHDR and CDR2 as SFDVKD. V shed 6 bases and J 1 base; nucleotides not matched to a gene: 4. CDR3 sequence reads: CATSLASGGQETQYF. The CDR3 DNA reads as TGTGCCACCAGTTTGGCTAGCGGGGGCCAAGAGACCCAGTACTTC.